Only a few counts were recorded for the clone carrying this T cell receptor (beta chain). The V and J ends lost 0 bases and 8 bases respectively, with 8 bases between them. The germline V gene encodes CDR1 SGDLS and CDR2 YYNGEE. This CDR3 has 12 amino acids. The data are from a study of blood T cell repertoires in COVID-19. Across the study: The study drew acute and convalescent COVID-19 samples from the United States, Italy and Spain. T cells, B-cell-depleted T cells, or PBMCs supplied cDNA or gDNA.

Study processing details: The authors estimated nucleated cell counts from reference gene primer amplification. The repertoire was sequenced with immunoSEQ multiplex PCR; TCRdb's copy has only in-frame clones and lacks some. The DNA gave D and trimming, while V, J and clone size come from that table. Seen here are approximately 150,000 clones, approximately 88% observed once, and the top ten hold roughly 2%. V and J are TRBV9 and TRBJ1-2; no clear D gene. This sequence originates from a man between 65 and 79 years old with acute or convalescent COVID-19. Sequenced input: peripheral blood. CDR3: CASSVDGNGYTF. The CDR3 nucleotides read TGTGCCAGCAGCGTAGACGGGAACGGCTACACCTTC. Looking up the rest from reference TRBV9 and TRBJ1-2 gives the full variable domain: DSGVTQTPKHLITATGQRVTLRCSPRSGDLSVYWYQQSLDQGLQFLIQYYNGEERAKGNILERFSAQQFPDLHSELNLSSLELGDSALYFCASSVDGNGYTFGSGTRLTVV.